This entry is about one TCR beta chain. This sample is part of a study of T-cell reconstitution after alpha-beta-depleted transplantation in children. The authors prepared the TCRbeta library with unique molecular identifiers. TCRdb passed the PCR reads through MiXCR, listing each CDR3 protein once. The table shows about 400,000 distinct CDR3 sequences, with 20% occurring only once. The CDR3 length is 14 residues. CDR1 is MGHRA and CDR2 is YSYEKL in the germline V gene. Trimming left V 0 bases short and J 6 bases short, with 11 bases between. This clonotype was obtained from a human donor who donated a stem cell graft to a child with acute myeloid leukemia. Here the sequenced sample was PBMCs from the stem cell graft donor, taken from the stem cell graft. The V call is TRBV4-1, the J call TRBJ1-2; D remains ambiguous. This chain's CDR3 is CASSQDGGIDGYTF. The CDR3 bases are TGCGCCAGCAGCCAAGACGGCGGGATCGATGGCTACACCTTC.